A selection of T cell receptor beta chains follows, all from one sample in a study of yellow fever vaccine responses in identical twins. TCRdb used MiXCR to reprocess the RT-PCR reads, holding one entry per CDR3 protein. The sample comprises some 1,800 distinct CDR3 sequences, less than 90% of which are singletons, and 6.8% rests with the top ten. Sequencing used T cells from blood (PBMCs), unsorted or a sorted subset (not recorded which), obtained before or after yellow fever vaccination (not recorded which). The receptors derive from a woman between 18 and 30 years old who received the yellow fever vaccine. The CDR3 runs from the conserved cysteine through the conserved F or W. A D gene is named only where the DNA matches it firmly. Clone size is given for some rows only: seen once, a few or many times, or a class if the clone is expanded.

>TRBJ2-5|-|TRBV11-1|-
CASSFEGETQYF
TGTGCCAGCAGCTTTGAGGGGGAGACCCAGTACTTC
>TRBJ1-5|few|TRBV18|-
CASSPRSLNSNQPQHF
TGTGCCAGCTCACCAAGAAGTCTTAATAGCAATCAGCCCCAGCATTTT
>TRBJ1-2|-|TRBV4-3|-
CASSQDVTRAYGYTF
TGCGCCAGCAGCCAAGACGTAACCAGGGCCTATGGCTACACCTTC
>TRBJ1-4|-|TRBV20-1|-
CSARLQGEKLFF
TGCAGTGCTAGGCTCCAGGGGGAAAAACTGTTTTTT
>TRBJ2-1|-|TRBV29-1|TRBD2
CSASGGGYNEQFF
TGCAGTGCCTCCGGGGGGGGCTACAATGAGCAGTTCTTC
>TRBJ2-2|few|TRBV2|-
CASRDTNTGELFF
TGTGCCAGCAGGGACACTAACACCGGGGAGCTGTTTTTT
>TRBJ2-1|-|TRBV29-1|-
CSVLSSYNEQFF
TGCAGCGTTCTCTCCAGCTACAATGAGCAGTTCTTC
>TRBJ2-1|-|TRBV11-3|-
CASSQTVHGEQFF
TGTGCCAGCAGTCAAACAGTACATGGGGAGCAGTTCTTC
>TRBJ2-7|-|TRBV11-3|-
CASSLQGGSYEQYF
TGTGCCAGCAGCTTACAGGGCGGTTCCTACGAGCAGTACTTC
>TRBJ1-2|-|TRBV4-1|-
CASSQTWDNYGYTF
TGCGCCAGCAGCCAAACGTGGGACAACTATGGCTACACCTTC
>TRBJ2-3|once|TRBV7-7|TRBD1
CASSRTGDGDTQYF
TGTGCTAGCAGTCGAACAGGGGACGGAGATACGCAGTATTTT
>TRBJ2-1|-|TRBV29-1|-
CSVGTTEREQFF
TGCAGCGTAGGAACAACAGAACGGGAGCAGTTCTTC
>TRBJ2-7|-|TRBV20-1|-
CSARSASDPSYEQYF
TGCAGTGCTAGATCCGCAAGTGATCCCTCCTACGAGCAGTACTTC
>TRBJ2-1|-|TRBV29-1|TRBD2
CSVRTSGFYNEQFF
TGCAGCGTGCGGACTAGCGGGTTTTACAATGAGCAGTTCTTC
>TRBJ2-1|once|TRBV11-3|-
CASSLSLAQFF
TGTGCCAGCAGCTTATCTTTAGCACAGTTCTTC
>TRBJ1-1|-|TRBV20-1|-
CSAPGPQTDAYATEAFF
TGCAGTGCTCCAGGGCCCCAGACAGACGCTTATGCCACTGAAGCTTTCTTT
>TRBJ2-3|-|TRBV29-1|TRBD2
CSVAGLAVDTQYF
TGCAGCGTTGCGGGACTAGCAGTAGATACGCAGTATTTT
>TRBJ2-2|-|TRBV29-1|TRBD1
CSVEGTENTGELFF
TGCAGCGTTGAGGGGACAGAGAACACCGGGGAGCTGTTTTTT
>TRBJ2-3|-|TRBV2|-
CASHTGIPSSDTQYF
TGTGCCAGCCATACAGGGATCCCGAGCTCAGATACGCAGTATTTT
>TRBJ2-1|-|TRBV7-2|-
CASSLAQNRANEQFF
TGTGCCAGCAGCTTAGCTCAAAACAGGGCCAATGAGCAGTTCTTC
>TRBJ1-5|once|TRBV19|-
CASSMEQGHNQPQHF
TGTGCCAGTAGTATGGAGCAGGGGCACAATCAGCCCCAGCATTTT
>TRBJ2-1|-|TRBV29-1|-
CSVKGASINEQFF
TGCAGCGTTAAAGGGGCTAGTATCAATGAGCAGTTCTTC
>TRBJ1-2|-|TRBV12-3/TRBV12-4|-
CASSSGPTNYGYTF
TGTGCCAGCAGCTCCGGACCGACTAACTATGGCTACACCTTC
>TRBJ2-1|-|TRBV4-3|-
CASSQDWGGGNEQFF
TGCGCCAGCAGCCAAGATTGGGGTGGGGGCAATGAGCAGTTCTTC
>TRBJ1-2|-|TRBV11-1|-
CASSLQGNYGYTF
TGTGCCAGCAGCTTACAGGGTAACTATGGCTACACCTTC
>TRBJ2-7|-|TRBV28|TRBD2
CASSFRGYRTSGKKTYEQYF
TGTGCCAGCAGTTTCCGCGGCTACCGGACTAGCGGGAAAAAGACCTACGAGCAGTACTTC
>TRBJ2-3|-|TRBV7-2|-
CASSLVVTGLADTQYF
TGTGCCAGCAGCTTAGTGGTAACAGGGCTCGCAGATACGCAGTATTTT
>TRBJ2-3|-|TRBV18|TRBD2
CASSPPGSGSSDTQYF
TGTGCCAGCTCTCCTCCGGGTAGCGGGAGCTCAGATACGCAGTATTTT
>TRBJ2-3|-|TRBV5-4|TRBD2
CASSLGLAGGIGTDTQYF
TGTGCCAGCAGCTTGGGACTAGCGGGAGGGATTGGCACAGATACGCAGTATTTT
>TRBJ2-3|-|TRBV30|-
CAWSYEDTQYF
TGTGCCTGGAGTTATGAAGATACGCAGTATTTT
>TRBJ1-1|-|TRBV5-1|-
CASSSRAGDTEAFF
TGCGCCAGCAGCTCTAGGGCGGGGGACACTGAAGCTTTCTTT
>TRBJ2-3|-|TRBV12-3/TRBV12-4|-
CASSPSRANTQYF
TGTGCCAGCTCCCCTAGCAGAGCAAATACGCAGTATTTT
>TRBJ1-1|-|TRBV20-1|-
CSAWPGDTEAFF
TGCAGTGCTTGGCCCGGCGACACTGAAGCTTTCTTT
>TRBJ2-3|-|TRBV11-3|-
CASSLVSVTSTDTQYF
TGTGCCAGCAGCTTAGTTTCAGTTACTAGCACAGATACGCAGTATTTT
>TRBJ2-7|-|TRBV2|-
CASSEDSTYEQYF
TGTGCCAGCAGTGAGGACAGTACCTACGAGCAGTACTTC
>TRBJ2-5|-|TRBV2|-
CASSGDRLGTQYF
TGTGCCAGCAGTGGAGACAGACTCGGGACCCAGTACTTC
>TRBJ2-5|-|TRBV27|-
CASSGSRYQETQYF
TGTGCCAGCAGTGGCTCTCGGTACCAAGAGACCCAGTACTTC
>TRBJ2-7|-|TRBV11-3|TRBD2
CASSLDTGTSTSYEQYF
TGTGCCAGCAGCTTAGATACGGGGACTAGCACCTCCTACGAGCAGTACTTC
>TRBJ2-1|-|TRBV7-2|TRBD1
CASSLAGTGITEQFF
TGTGCCAGCAGCTTAGCCGGGACAGGGATCACTGAGCAGTTCTTC
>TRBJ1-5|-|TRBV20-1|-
CSASTGSDSSPQHF
TGCAGTGCTAGTACAGGGTCCGATTCTTCGCCCCAGCATTTT
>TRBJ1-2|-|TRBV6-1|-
CASSNGTHRGYTF
TGTGCCAGCAGTAATGGGACGCACAGGGGCTACACCTTC
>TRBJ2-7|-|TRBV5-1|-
CASSLVASYEQYF
TGCGCCAGCAGCTTGGTAGCCTCCTACGAGCAGTACTTC
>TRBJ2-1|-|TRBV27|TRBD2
CASSLMIIGGYNNEQFF
TGTGCCAGCAGTTTAATGATAATCGGGGGGTATAACAATGAGCAGTTCTTC
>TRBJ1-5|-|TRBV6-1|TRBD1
CASARQGTNQPQHF
TGTGCCAGCGCAAGACAGGGTACGAATCAGCCCCAGCATTTT
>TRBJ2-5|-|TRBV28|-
CASSLSEGGAQYF
TGTGCCAGCAGTTTAAGCGAGGGGGGGGCCCAGTACTTC
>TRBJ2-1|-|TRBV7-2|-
CASSSDSTPYNEQFF
TGTGCCAGCAGCTCGGACAGTACCCCCTACAATGAGCAGTTCTTC
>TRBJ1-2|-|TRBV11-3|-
CASSLDSWGYTF
TGTGCCAGCAGCTTAGATTCTTGGGGCTACACCTTC
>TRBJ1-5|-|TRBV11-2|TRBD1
CASSFGTGVNQPQHF
TGTGCCAGCAGCTTTGGGACAGGGGTCAATCAGCCCCAGCATTTT
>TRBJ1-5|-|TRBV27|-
CASSPTGGLPPQHF
TGTGCCAGCAGTCCAACGGGGGGGCTCCCGCCCCAGCATTTT
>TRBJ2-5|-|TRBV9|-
CASSPRAGTYQETQYF
TGTGCCAGCAGCCCGCGGGCAGGGACGTACCAAGAGACCCAGTACTTC
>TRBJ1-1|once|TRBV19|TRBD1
CATRRTGRTEAFF
TGTGCCACTAGGAGGACAGGGAGGACTGAAGCTTTCTTT
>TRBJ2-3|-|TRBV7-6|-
CASSLGAPSTDTQYF
TGTGCTAGCAGCTTAGGGGCCCCTAGCACAGATACGCAGTATTTT
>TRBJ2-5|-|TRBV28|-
CASSLGVISGTQYF
TGTGCCAGCAGTTTAGGGGTTATTTCAGGGACCCAGTACTTC
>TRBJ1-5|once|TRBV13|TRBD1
CASRVGTGRQPQHF
TGTGCCAGCAGAGTAGGGACAGGGCGTCAGCCCCAGCATTTT
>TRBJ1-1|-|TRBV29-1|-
CSASYREGTEAFF
TGCAGCGCCTCTTACAGGGAGGGCACTGAAGCTTTCTTT
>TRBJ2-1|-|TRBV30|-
CAWRRPALYNEQFF
TGTGCCTGGAGGAGGCCAGCGCTCTACAATGAGCAGTTCTTC
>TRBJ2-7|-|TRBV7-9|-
CASSLIKGGSEQYF
TGTGCCAGCAGCTTAATTAAAGGAGGCAGCGAGCAGTACTTC